This T cell receptor beta chain was retrieved from a study of blood T cells in healthy people across ages. This clonotype was picked up many times. Its antigen is currently unknown. PBMCs numbering at least 6.5 million were isolated per sample. Trimming took off 0 bases at V and 6 bases at J, with 15 bases between the two ends. Germline CDR1 and CDR2: DFQATT and SNEGSKA (reference sequence). This CDR3 has 14 amino acids. A second about 6 to 12 cycle PCR used barcoded and J-beta primers. TCRdb re-called the 5' RACE reads with MiXCR, one entry per CDR3 protein. Among hundreds of thousands of distinct CDR3 sequences listed, approximately 31% were seen once. Whole-study findings and limits: Researchers said unsorted PBMCs prevented a conclusive naive versus antigen-experienced comparison. Expanded clonotype shifts may have been confounded, as the donors had an unknown CMV status.

The sequence derives from a woman over 75 in good health. V is TRBV20-1 and J is TRBJ2-7, with a tentative D call TRBD2 (6 bases). Sample: blood. For the CDR3, the DNA is TGCAGTGCTAGAGAGGAAGGGAGGATGGGCGAGCAGTACTTC. This translates into CSAREEGRMGEQYF.